This T cell receptor (beta chain) emerged from a study of blood T cells in healthy people across ages. This clonotype was found many times. The CDR3 extends over 13 amino acids. The germline V and J ends were trimmed by 4 bases and 2 bases, with 8 bases remaining between them. The germline gives CDR1 DFQATT, CDR2 SNEGSKA (reference sequence). A J-beta primer mix and a sample-barcoded 5' primer were used in a second PCR of about 7 to 12 cycles. Every single cDNA molecule received a tag from a template-switch adaptor with 12 random nucleotides. TCRdb reprocessed the 5' RACE reads with MiXCR, giving one entry per CDR3 protein. The sample contains 500,000 to 700,000 distinct CDR3 sequences, about 30% of which appear only once. Sample donors were healthy Caucasian individuals that came from Russia, aged 6 to 90. Isolation yielded PBMCs, at least 6.5 million per sample, in every case.

The sample taken for sequencing was blood. The chain employs TRBV20-1 and TRBJ2-2, with D hard to call. The TCR sequence derives from a woman older than 75 in good health. The CDR3: CSAKTPNTGELFF. In DNA, the CDR3 is TGCAGTGCTAAAACCCCAAACACCGGGGAGCTGTTTTTT.